Below are 5 T cell receptor beta chains sequenced from a single sample in a study of OX40 agonist ivuxolimab in advanced cancers. Sequencing was performed with immunoSEQ multiplex PCR; in TCRdb, only in-frame clones are kept and a portion is missing. Among 150,000 to 190,000 clones listed, roughly 94% were seen once. The specimen was CD4+ or CD8+ T cells sorted from blood, collected in a trial of the OX40 agonist ivuxolimab. These TCRs come from an adult with an advanced solid tumor such as melanoma, head and neck, liver or kidney cancer.

The chain employs TRBV28 and TRBJ2-6, with D unclear. CDR3 length equals 14 residues. The germline gives CDR1 MDHEN, CDR2 SYDVKM. V lost 5 bases to trimming and J lost 0 bases, with 5 bases between them. For the CDR3, the DNA is TGTGCCAGCAGTCCGAACTCTGGGGCCAACGTCCTGACTTTC. Translating gives CASSPNSGANVLTF. Variable domain in full (rest from reference TRBV28 and TRBJ2-6): DVKVTQSSRYLVKRTGEKVFLECVQDMDHENMFWYRQDPGLGLRLIYFSYDVKMKEKGDIPEGYSVSREKKERFSLILESASTNQTSMYLCASSPNSGANVLTFGAGSRLTVL.

The chain links TRBV5-6 to TRBJ2-7; possibly TRBD2 for D (5 bases). The V end lost 4 bases, the J end lost 7 bases, and 15 bases lay between the germline ends. CDR3 length: 13 amino acids. CDR1 SGHDT and CDR2 YYEEEE come from the germline V gene. CDR3 sequence (DNA): TGTGCCAGCAGCGGCGGACGACGGAGGGAGCAGTACTTC. Translation: CASSGGRRREQYF.

The gene calls are TRBV27 and TRBJ2-3; D is undetermined. CDR1 is MNHEY, CDR2 SMNVEV, per germline (reference sequence). This CDR3 spans 13 amino acids. V was trimmed by 5 bases and J by 3 bases, leaving 9 bases between them. The CDR3 loop is CASSPYGTDTQYF. The CDR3 DNA follows: TGTGCCAGCAGTCCTTACGGTACAGATACGCAGTATTTT.

The chain couples TRBV6-5 to TRBJ2-7, with a weak D call TRBD2 (6 bases). The V gene's germline CDR1 is MNHEY and CDR2 SVGAGI. Trimming left V 1 base short and J 0 bases short, with 13 bases between. The CDR3 contains 16 residues. The chain's CDR3 is CASSYWGGAPSYEQYF. In DNA, the CDR3 is TGTGCCAGCAGTTACTGGGGCGGGGCGCCCTCCTACGAGCAGTACTTC.

This chain uses TRBV12-5 with TRBJ2-1; TRBD2 matches 9 bases. CDR1 is LGHNT and CDR2 is FRNRAP in the germline V gene. The length of the CDR3 is 16 residues. J was trimmed by 2 bases and V by 7 bases; bases with no gene match: 9. CDR3 loop: CASAPRLAGTYNEQFF. CDR3 coding DNA: TGTGCTAGTGCCCCTCGGCTAGCGGGAACCTACAATGAGCAGTTCTTC.